The T cell receptor beta chain described here comes from a study of CD8 T cells in ankylosing spondylitis. One entry per CDR3 protein results from TCRdb running MiXCR on the 5' RACE reads. The sample consists of around 890,000 distinct CDR3 sequences, approximately 12% of them appearing once. Findings and caveats of the study: Seven to nine highly homologous variants formed a TCR beta motif that appeared characteristic of ankylosing spondylitis blood.

In this sample, this clonotype turned up many times. What it recognizes is unknown. The receptor comes from a male donor with ankylosing spondylitis. Sequenced: blood, either unsorted or a sorted T cell fraction (not recorded which).

CDR3 in amino acids: CASSLRQASEKLFF. DNA for the CDR3: TGCGCCAGCAGCTTGAGGCAGGCGAGTGAAAAACTGTTTTTT. This rearrangement joins TRBV5-1 to TRBJ1-4, with no clear D. CDR3 size: 14 residues. Trimming stripped 1 base from V and 7 bases from J, with 11 bases between. Germline CDR1 and CDR2: SGHRS and YFSETQ.